The TCR beta chain described here comes from a study of T cells in Graves' hyperthyroidism and ophthalmopathy. Study-wide points: Stable hyperthyroidism was separated from ophthalmopathy by a model based on 13 V-J features. Prediction of ophthalmopathy progression came a median roughly 7.1 months pre-onset.

With regard to this clonotype: Antigen unknown.

The CDR3 regions of TCR beta were amplified from RNA transcripts. The HTBI primer set was used in a first-round RT-PCR of the TCR CDR3. MiXCR, run by TCRdb on the multiplex PCR reads, gives a single entry per CDR3 protein. The sample yields about 590,000 distinct CDR3 sequences, 12% to 15% seen once. Among ophthalmopathy patients, the Clinical Activity Score reached at least 3, the NOSPECS grade reached at least 4, and duration remained under 3 months. PBMCs stemmed from 10 ml fresh peripheral blood. The CDR3 consists of 11 residues. In germline, CDR1 is LNHDA, CDR2 SQIVND (reference sequence). Deletions cut 10 bases from V and 3 bases from J, with 9 bases between.

The rearrangement uses TRBV19 and TRBJ1-1; D is unclear. The specimen was blood. The TCR sequence derives from a woman in her late teens or twenties with Graves' ophthalmopathy. CDR3 DNA sequence: TGTGCCACCCATTGGGACACTGAAGCTTTCTTT. It specifies CATHWDTEAFF.